The clone carrying this T cell receptor beta chain was observed once. What it recognizes is unknown. Its ends do not fully match the called genes, so a read error is possible. The roughly 19-32 mg bulk tissue piece was not sorted before simultaneous RNA and DNA extraction. Germline CDR1 reads MGHRA; CDR2 reads YSYEKL. The CDR3 sequence is 18 residues long. The researchers produced TCR beta cDNA from roughly 500 ng total RNA with a constant-region primer. Employing slightly modified ARM-PCR, three nested multiplex PCR rounds were run, and these gave rise to the TCR beta libraries. Each of the first two PCR rounds ran approximately 9 cycles with TRBV1-TRBV30 forward and C-beta reverse primers. TCRdb processed the multiplex PCR reads anew with MiXCR; each CDR3 protein has one entry. The table includes about 44,000 distinct CDR3 sequences, around 80% detected once. These data originate in a study of tumor-infiltrating lymphocytes in primary liver carcinoma. Study in general: Measuring about 4 to 10 cm across, the tumors were staged as T1-T3 N0M0. Samples had roughly 3.65 to 7.13 million productive TCRbeta reads, comparable between tissue types.

Regarding the study as a whole: Tumor-adjacent and tumor-blood pairs shared a smaller degree of overlap than tumor region pairs. Blood trailed tumors significantly in top-250-clone fraction (p = 0.039).

V gene TRBV4-1 combines with J gene TRBJ2-1; D unclear. Sequencing used tumor-adjacent normal liver tissue. The origin of this receptor is a woman aged 30 to 39 with primary liver carcinoma and hepatitis B virus infection. CDR3 loop: CASSQEWVPHSSYNEQFF. The DNA for the CDR3 is TGCGCCAGTAGCCAAGAATGGGTCCCCCATAGCTCCTACAATGAGCAGTTCTTC.